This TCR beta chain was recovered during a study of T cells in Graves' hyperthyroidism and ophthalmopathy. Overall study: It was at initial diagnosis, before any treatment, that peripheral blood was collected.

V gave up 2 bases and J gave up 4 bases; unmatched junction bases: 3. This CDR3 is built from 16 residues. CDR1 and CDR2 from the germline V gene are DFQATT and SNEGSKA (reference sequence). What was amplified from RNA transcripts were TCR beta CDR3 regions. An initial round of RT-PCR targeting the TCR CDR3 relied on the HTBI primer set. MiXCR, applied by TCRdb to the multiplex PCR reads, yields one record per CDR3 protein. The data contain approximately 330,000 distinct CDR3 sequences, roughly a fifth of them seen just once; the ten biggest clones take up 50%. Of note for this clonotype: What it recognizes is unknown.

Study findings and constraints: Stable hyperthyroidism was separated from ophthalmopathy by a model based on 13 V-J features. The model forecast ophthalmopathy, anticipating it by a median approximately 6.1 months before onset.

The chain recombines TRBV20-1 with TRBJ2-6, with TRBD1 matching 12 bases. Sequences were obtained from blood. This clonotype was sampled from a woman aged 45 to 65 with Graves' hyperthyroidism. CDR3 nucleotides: TGCAGTGCTAGACCGGGACAGGGGGCCGGGGCCAACGTCCTGACTTTC. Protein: CSARPGQGAGANVLTF.